The present TCR beta chain was sequenced within a study of cytomegalovirus exposure and HLA in healthy donors. Study as a whole: The study placed 80% to 85% of its approximately 380 genotyped donors in the Caucasian-associated ancestry cluster. Study-wide results and limits: Within a later analysis, the majority of CMV-associated TCR beta chains appeared HLA-restricted. Analysis was carried out at a later point, and it linked a missense DCLRE1C variant to TCR beta V- and J-gene trimming.

Deletions cut 0 bases from V and 0 bases from J, with 5 bases between. The CDR3 sequence is 15 residues long. Germline lookup yields CDR1 LNHNV and CDR2 YYDKDF (reference sequence). This clone was observed a handful of times. Antigen: not known. It was with 60 Vbeta and 13 Jbeta primers that the PCR ran. Measured with immunoSEQ multiplex PCR; TCRdb has only the in-frame clones, and not every one. The sample lists around 150,000 clones; roughly 77% were seen once. The receptor's source is a human donor in good health. The material sequenced was PBMCs. The chain uses TRBV15 and TRBJ1-4, with D unclear. This CDR3 is CATSRDHATNEKLFF. CDR3 in DNA: TGTGCCACCAGCAGAGACCATGCAACTAATGAAAAACTGTTTTTT. The entire variable domain, with the rest obtained from reference TRBV15 and TRBJ1-4, is as follows: DAMVIQNPRYQVTQFGKPVTLSCSQTLNHNVMYWYQQKSSQAPKLLFHYYDKDFNNEADTPDNFQSRRPNTSFCFLDIRSPGLGDTAMYLCATSRDHATNEKLFFGSGTQLSVL.